This T cell receptor beta chain was recovered during a study of cytomegalovirus exposure and HLA in healthy donors (dated by TCRdb to the late 2010s). About the study as a whole: According to an earlier analysis of a few hundred of the donors, about 179 million T cells yielded 90 million to 130 million unique TCR beta sequences and approximately 300 Gb of sequence data. Class I and class II HLA loci were covered by the typing at four-digit resolution. To study patterns of TCR occurrence, a later analysis re-analyzed previously published TCR beta repertoires from 500 to 850 donors and added high-resolution HLA genotyping. Among about 370 genotyped donors of the cohort, an average of around 220,000 unique TCR beta nucleotide sequences was sequenced per donor, of which approximately 18% were non-productive. The study aimed to test whether cataloging public T cell receptors could reveal signatures of past pathogen exposure. Along with the roughly 670-subject first cohort, a separate validation cohort of approximately 110 different subjects was used. An earlier analysis of 587 of the donors used high-throughput TCR beta sequencing to judge whether each TCR beta V gene segment behaved as functional or pseudogenic. The study combined high-throughput TCR immunosequencing, statistical association of individual TCRs with disease status, and machine learning to predict cytomegalovirus infection status. About five DR-DQ haplotypes were treated as single units for association and clustering because of strong linkage in the cohort. Of the approximately 370 genotyped donors, 75% to 85% were placed in the genetic ancestry cluster associated with self-reported Caucasian donors. The later analysis used no new phenotypic data to find candidate immune exposures, relying instead on TCR beta sequences and their occurrence across donors. About 300 gigabases of sequencing data and around 87 million unique TCR sequences were included in an early release covering about 700 HLA-typed donors. The study used immunosequencing to profile the T cell repertoires of several hundred subjects and linked those repertoires to cytomegalovirus serostatus. Typing coverage differed by locus: A, B, C, DRB1 and DQB1 were typed in roughly 629-640 donors, DQA1 in around 500, DPA1 in around 580, and DPB1 in 472. In a later genetic analysis, genome-wide SNP genotypes for about 55% of the roughly 700 donors were used, and that subset was treated as a discovery cohort. All discovery cohort repertoires had been generated on a single sequencing platform. Alongside the repertoire data, information on donor age, sex, ethnicity and CMV serostatus was compiled.

The CDR3 sequence holds 18 residues, the cysteine and phenylalanine included. Solely the CDR3 DNA is kept, with 54 bases framed from the first base. V loses 8 bases of germline sequence and J loses 4 bases, and the interval between the two ends is 30 bases. CDR1 and CDR2 were assigned from the germline V gene as MDHEN and SYDVKM. Broad study findings and their caveats: The study listed 150 to 200 TCR beta chains as associated with cytomegalovirus. The earlier analysis of 587 of the donors excluded approximately 15 rarely observed V segments, including chromosome 9 orphons, because counts were too low. Several of the top co-occurrence clusters appeared to be linked to parvovirus B19, influenza, CMV and Epstein-Barr virus, according to a later analysis. An association between a missense DCLRE1C variant and V-gene and J-gene trimming of TCR beta chains was found in a later genetic analysis and replicated in an independent cohort. Because some donors lacked HLA typing at each locus, the association tests relied only on the typed subset. This cohort had only TCR beta chains sequenced, and the lack of alpha or paired-chain data limited which features could be detected. Specific HLA alleles were associated with 15,000 to 20,000 TCR beta sequences at a false discovery rate of 0.05 in a later analysis. In a later analysis, the rate of TCR association differed among HLA loci, with DRB1 alleles having the most associated TCRs and HLA-C alleles having the fewest. Assigning TCR associations to individual alleles was difficult when HLA alleles, especially DR and DQ, strongly co-occurred. In a later analysis, HLA-associated TCR beta chains were found to be more clonally expanded and to have lower generation probabilities than equally common non-associated chains. The sequencing pipeline was judged likely to have produced a cluster of highly shared sequence variants as a technical artifact. Most TCR sequences were observed very rarely across donors, whereas some public TCRs were present in many individuals. The 87-base-pair reads could not distinguish some IMGT-functional V segments, including TRBV6-2 and TRBV6-3, so those segments were excluded. Linkage disequilibrium might explain the correlated functional status among segregating V segments, but an unknown experimental factor could not be excluded. In a later genetic analysis, fewer N-insertions in productive TCRs were reported among donors in an Asian-associated ancestry cluster than the approximately 710-donor mean. According to a later analysis, most CMV-associated TCR beta chains appeared to be HLA-restricted, and the HLA associations seemed to be driven largely by CMV exposure. According to the authors, the approach could potentially be generalized to other disease states and immunological phenotypes. In vitro tests confirmed that a few of the cytomegalovirus-associated TCR beta chains recognize cytomegalovirus antigens. An earlier analysis of some 590 of the donors showed that most TCR beta V segments appeared in productive rearrangements either about 87% or about 30% of the time, which broadly matched IMGT annotations. CMV serostatus was the only immune exposure information available for the cohort. Sequencing depth was assumed to be roughly uniform across donors in the presence/absence analyses, though that assumption may not hold. The classifier was reported to diagnose cytomegalovirus status with high specificity and sensitivity in both the original and validation cohorts. A further reported finding was that TCR beta sequences accurately predicted the HLA-A and HLA-B alleles for most subjects in the first cohort.

The library was produced with the immunoSEQ multiplex PCR assay. The multiplex PCR relied on a mix of 60 forward primers for TCR Vbeta segments and 13 reverse primers for TCR Jbeta segments. The CDR3 region of rearranged TCR beta genes was amplified from genomic DNA with a multiplex PCR assay. The amplified TCR beta libraries were sequenced on the Illumina HiSeq System as 87-base-pair reads. The authors' pipeline ran thus. A later analysis tallied 75 million to 95 million unique TCR beta chains across the 640 or so repertoires, and about 12 million of those chains were shared by two or more donors. Raw reads were error-corrected and collapsed into unique sequences with a nearest-neighbor algorithm that merged closely related sequences to remove PCR and sequencing errors. Alignment of CDR3 sequences to IMGT reference sequences was used to assign V, D and J gene segments. For a sequence to be retained, a match of at least six nucleotides was required to both a V gene segment and a J gene segment. A rearrangement was called productive if the CDR3 had no stop codons and remained in frame with V and J, and every other rearrangement was called non-productive. CDR3 was defined according to IMGT convention as the region running from the second conserved V-encoded cysteine to the conserved J-encoded phenylalanine. Sequences without an unambiguous match to a single V gene segment were excluded from the earlier analysis of approximately 600 of the donors. In an earlier analysis of several hundred of the donors, V segments were called functional above 56.7% productive rearrangements and were called segregating when the between-donor standard deviation exceeded 5%. To diagnose cytomegalovirus status from the catalog of TCR beta chain sequences, a statistical classification framework was built. V and J gene assignment, in a later analysis, came from comparing TCR nucleotide sequences with IMGT/GENE-DB human TR gene sequences. Using the TCRdist pipeline, a later analysis assigned CDR3 sequences along with most-parsimonious VDJ recombination scenarios. In a later analysis, each TCR beta chain was defined by its CDR3 amino acid sequence together with its V-gene family, and reads lacking a unique V-gene family were excluded. In a later analysis, nearly 600 highly shared, low-generation-probability nucleotide sequences were removed to address suspected cross-contamination and a sequencing artifact. In a later analysis, a clonal expansion index was calculated for each public chain from normalized within-repertoire ranks of inferred template counts. A later analysis computed generation probabilities with a VDJ recombination model fitted to out-of-frame rearrangements, and checked the results against IGoR. Hypergeometric tests were used in a later analysis to score TCR-TCR, TCR-HLA and TCR-CMV co-occurrence, with a repertoire-size bias correction applied to the TCR pairs. To estimate false discovery rates, a later analysis permuted the HLA or CMV assignments 20 times. A later analysis grouped co-occurring TCRs with DBSCAN, adding TCRdist sequence similarity when clustering within HLA-allele-positive subsets. Repertoires with fewer than 30,000 or more than 120,000 public chains, plus five repertoires with anomalous nucleotide sharing, were excluded from co-occurrence clustering. TCRdb mirrors the immuneACCESS table, restricted to in-frame sequences. Some clones are absent from its copies; in checked studies, under half trace to an unresolved V gene, and the reason for the others is unknown. V, J and clone size are taken as reported in that table, and D and trimming were inferred from the DNA itself. A total of under 95,000 clones appear in this sample, 7.5% to 8.5% of them only once. The ten largest make up approximately 2.5% of the sample.

Comment on this clone: The target of this receptor is not known. Qualities for individual bases were not recorded, and no much larger clone is one base off.

The cohort comprised several hundred healthy bone marrow donors. Cohort members were all nominally healthy when sampled, although unrecorded immune exposures were likely present. The donor was CMV seronegative and belonged to the group of around 350 seronegative cohort members. Every donor gave a peripheral blood sample, and the peripheral blood mononuclear cells from that sample were used for TCR beta sequencing. The Qiagen DNeasy Blood Extraction Kit was used to extract genomic DNA from the blood cell samples. The rearranged chain carries TRBV28 and TRBJ2-7; a tentative D match to TRBD1 spans 8 bases. The receptor comes from a man in his fifties in good health and CMV-seronegative. The sequenced material came from PBMCs. At the DNA level, the sequence is TGTGCCAGCCTTGACAGGGGAGGATGGGAGCGGGGAACGTACGAGCAGTACTTC. Translated, this is CASLDRGGWERGTYEQYF.